This T cell receptor beta chain was identified in a study of blood T cell repertoires in COVID-19. Authors' methods: Reference gene primer amplification in the assay estimated nucleated cell counts. Here immunoSEQ multiplex PCR was the method, and the copy in TCRdb shows in-frame clones only, minus some. The V and J calls and clone size were taken over from that table, and D and trimming were inferred from the DNA. The sample holds roughly 170,000 clones, more than 80% seen once. The source material was peripheral blood. The sequence came from a human donor in a cohort sampled during active COVID-19.

CDR3 sequence reads: CASSLSSKGTAGETQYF. CDR3 in DNA: TGTGCCAGCAGCTTATCCTCTAAAGGGACAGCAGGCGAGACCCAGTACTTC. The chain combines TRBV9 with TRBJ2-5; 7 bases align to TRBD1. The CDR3 sequence is 17 residues long. Germline loops: CDR1 SGDLS, CDR2 YYNGEE. V lost 4 bases and J lost 5; bases outside the gene matches: 17.